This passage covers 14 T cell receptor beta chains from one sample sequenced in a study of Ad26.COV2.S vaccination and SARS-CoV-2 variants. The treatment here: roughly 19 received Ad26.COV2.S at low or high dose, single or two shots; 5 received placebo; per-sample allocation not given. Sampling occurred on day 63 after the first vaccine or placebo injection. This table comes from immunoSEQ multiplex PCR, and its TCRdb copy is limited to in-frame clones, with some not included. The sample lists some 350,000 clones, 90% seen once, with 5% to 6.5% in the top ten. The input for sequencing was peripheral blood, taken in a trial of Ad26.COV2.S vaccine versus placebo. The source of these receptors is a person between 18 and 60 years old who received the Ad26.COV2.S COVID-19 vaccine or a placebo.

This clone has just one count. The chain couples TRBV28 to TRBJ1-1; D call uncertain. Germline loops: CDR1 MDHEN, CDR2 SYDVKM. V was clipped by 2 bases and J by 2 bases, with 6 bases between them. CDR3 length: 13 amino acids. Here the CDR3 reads CASSLRTNTEAFF. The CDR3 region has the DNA TGTGCCAGCAGTTTACGGACCAACACTGAAGCTTTCTTT. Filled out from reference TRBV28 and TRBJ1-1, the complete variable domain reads DVKVTQSSRYLVKRTGEKVFLECVQDMDHENMFWYRQDPGLGLRLIYFSYDVKMKEKGDIPEGYSVSREKKERFSLILESASTNQTSMYLCASSLRTNTEAFFGQGTRLTVV.

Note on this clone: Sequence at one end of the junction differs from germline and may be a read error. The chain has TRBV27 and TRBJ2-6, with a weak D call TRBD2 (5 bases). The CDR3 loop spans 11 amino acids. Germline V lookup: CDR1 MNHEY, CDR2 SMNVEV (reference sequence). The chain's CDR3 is CASGRSGQEAF. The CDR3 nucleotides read TGTGCCAGCGGCCGCTCCGGGCAGGAGGCTTTC.

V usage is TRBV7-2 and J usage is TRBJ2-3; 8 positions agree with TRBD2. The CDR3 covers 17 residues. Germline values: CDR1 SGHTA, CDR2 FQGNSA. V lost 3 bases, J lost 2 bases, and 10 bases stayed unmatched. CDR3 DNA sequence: TGTGCCAGCAGCTTCAGAACTAGCGGAGGCCCCACAGATACGCAGTATTTT. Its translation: CASSFRTSGGPTDTQYF.

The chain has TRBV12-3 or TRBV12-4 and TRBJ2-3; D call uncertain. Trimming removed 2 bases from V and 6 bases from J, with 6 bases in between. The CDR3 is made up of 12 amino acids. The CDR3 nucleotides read TGTGCCAGCAGTTTATCAGAGGATACGCAGTATTTT. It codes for CASSLSEDTQYF.

This CDR3 is CASSSGTSGRGGEQFF. The CDR3 DNA follows: TGTGCCAGCAGCTCAGGGACTAGCGGGAGAGGGGGTGAGCAGTTCTTC. This rearrangement joins TRBV7-9 to TRBJ2-1; 14 positions agree with TRBD2. Germline V lookup: CDR1 SEHNR, CDR2 FQNEAQ (reference sequence). With V trimmed by 4 bases and J by 9 bases, 8 bases remained unmatched. The CDR3 extends over 16 amino acids. Complete variable domain (other parts from reference TRBV7-9 and TRBJ2-1): DTGVSQNPRHKITKRGQNVTFRCDPISEHNRLYWYRQTLGQGPEFLTYFQNEAQLEKSRLLSDRFSAERPKGSFSTLEIQRTEQGDSAMYLCASSSGTSGRGGEQFFGPGTRLTVL.

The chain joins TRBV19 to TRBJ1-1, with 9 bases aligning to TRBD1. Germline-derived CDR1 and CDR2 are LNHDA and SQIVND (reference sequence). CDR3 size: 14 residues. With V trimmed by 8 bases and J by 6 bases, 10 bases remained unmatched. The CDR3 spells CASSLGQGTSEAFF. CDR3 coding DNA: TGTGCCAGTTCCCTTGGACAGGGGACCTCTGAAGCTTTCTTT.

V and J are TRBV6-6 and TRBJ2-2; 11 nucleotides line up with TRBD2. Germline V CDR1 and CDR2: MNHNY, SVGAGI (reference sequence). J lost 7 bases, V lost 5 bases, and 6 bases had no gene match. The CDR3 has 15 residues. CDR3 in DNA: TGTGCCAGCAGTGTTAGCGGGGGGGCGTTCGGGGAGCTGTTTTTT. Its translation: CASSVSGGAFGELFF.

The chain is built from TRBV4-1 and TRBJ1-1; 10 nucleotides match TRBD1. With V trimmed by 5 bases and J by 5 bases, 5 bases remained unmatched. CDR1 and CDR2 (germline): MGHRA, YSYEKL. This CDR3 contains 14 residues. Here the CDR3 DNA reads TGCGCCAGCAGCACGGGACAGGGGTGGACTGAAGCTTTCTTT. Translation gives CASSTGQGWTEAFF.

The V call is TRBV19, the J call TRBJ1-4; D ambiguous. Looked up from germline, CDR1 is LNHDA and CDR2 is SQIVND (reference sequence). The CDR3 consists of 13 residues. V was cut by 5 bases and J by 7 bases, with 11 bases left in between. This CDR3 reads CASSFGLGEKLFF. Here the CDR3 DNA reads TGTGCCAGTAGTTTCGGGTTGGGTGAAAAACTGTTTTTT.

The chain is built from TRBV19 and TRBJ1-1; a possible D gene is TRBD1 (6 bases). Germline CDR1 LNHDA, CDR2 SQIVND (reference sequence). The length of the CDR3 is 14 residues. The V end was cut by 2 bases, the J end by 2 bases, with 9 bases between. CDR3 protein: CASSISGGNTEAFF. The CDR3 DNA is TGTGCCAGTAGTATATCTGGGGGCAACACTGAAGCTTTCTTT.

CDR3 nucleotides: TGTGCCAGCAGCTACCGCAGGGTGTTTGGCACAGATACGCAGTATTTT. Residues: CASSYRRVFGTDTQYF. The rearrangement links TRBV7-9 to TRBJ2-3; a weak D match, TRBD1 (5 bases). The germline V gene has CDR1 SEHNR and CDR2 FQNEAQ (reference sequence). This CDR3 spans 16 amino acids. V lost 4 bases to trimming and J lost 1 base, with 15 bases between them.

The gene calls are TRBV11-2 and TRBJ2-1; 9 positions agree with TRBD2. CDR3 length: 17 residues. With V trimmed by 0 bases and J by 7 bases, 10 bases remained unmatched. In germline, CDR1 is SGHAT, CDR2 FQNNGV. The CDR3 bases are TGTGCCAGCAGCTTAGAGGTTAGGGTAGCGGGGGCGAATGAGCAGTTCTTC. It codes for CASSLEVRVAGANEQFF.

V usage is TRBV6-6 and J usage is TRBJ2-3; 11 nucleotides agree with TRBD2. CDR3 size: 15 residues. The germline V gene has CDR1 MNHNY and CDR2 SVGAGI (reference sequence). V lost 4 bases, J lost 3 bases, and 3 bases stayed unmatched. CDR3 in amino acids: CASSLVAGGTDTQYF. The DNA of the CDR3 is TGTGCCAGCAGTTTGGTAGCGGGGGGGACAGATACGCAGTATTTT.

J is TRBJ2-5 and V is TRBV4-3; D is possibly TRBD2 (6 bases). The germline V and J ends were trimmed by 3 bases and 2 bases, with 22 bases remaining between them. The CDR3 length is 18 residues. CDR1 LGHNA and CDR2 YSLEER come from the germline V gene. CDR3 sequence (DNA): TGCGCCAGCAGCCAGCTGCCAGCGGGTCGGGGACCTCAAGAGACCCAGTACTTC. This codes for CASSQLPAGRGPQETQYF.